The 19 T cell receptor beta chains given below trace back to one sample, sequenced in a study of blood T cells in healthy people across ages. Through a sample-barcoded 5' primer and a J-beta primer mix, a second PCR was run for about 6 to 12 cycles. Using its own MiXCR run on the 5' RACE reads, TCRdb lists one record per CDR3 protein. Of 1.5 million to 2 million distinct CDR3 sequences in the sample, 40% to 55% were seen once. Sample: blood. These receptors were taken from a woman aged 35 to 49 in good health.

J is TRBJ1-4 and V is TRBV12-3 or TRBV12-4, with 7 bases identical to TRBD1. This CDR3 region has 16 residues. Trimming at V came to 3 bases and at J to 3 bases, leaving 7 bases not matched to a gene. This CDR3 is CASSFGLGQPNEKLFF. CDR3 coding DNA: TGTGCCAGCAGTTTTGGTTTGGGACAGCCTAATGAAAAACTGTTTTTT.

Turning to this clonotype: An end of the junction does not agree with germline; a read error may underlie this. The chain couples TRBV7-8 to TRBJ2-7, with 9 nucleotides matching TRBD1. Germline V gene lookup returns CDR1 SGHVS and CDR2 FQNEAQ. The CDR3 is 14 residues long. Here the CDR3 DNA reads TGTGCCTGCAGCTTAGCTGGACAGGGGTACGAGCAGTACTTC. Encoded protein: CACSLAGQGYEQYF.

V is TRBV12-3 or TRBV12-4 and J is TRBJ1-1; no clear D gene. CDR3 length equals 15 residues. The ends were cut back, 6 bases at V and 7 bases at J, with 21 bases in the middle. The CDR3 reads CASSNSPTGTIEAFF. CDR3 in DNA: TGTGCCAGCAGCAACTCCCCGACCGGTACCATTGAAGCTTTCTTT.

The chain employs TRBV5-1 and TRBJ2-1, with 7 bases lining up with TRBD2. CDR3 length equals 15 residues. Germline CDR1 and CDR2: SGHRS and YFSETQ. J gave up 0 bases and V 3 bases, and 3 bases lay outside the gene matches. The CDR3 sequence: CASSSAGSSYNEQFF. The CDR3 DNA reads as TGCGCCAGCAGCTCAGCGGGGAGCTCCTACAATGAGCAGTTCTTC.

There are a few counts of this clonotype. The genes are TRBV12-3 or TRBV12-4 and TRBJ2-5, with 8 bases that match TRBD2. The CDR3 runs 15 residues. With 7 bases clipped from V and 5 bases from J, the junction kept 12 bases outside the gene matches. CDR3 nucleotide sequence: TGTGCCAGCACCTGGCTCGAAGCGGGGGTGGAGACCCAGTACTTC. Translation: CASTWLEAGVETQYF.

Here the CDR3 reads CASGDRGSPRDTDTQYF. The DNA for the CDR3 is TGTGCCAGCGGGGACAGGGGGTCCCCGAGAGACACAGATACGCAGTATTTT. The chain recombines TRBV6-1 with TRBJ2-3; 11 bases agree with TRBD1. The junction had 12 bases not matched to a gene; V was cut back by 8 bases and J by 2 bases. The germline gives CDR1 MNHNS, CDR2 SASEGT. CDR3 size: 17 residues.

In nucleotides, the CDR3 is TGCAGTGCTAGGCCCGTTGGGCTGGAGACCCAGTACTTC. Translating it yields CSARPVGLETQYF. The V gene is TRBV20-1, the J gene TRBJ2-5; D is ambiguous. The CDR3 has 13 residues. Deletions cut 3 bases from V and 5 bases from J, with 13 bases between. Per germline, CDR1 DFQATT and CDR2 SNEGSKA (reference sequence).

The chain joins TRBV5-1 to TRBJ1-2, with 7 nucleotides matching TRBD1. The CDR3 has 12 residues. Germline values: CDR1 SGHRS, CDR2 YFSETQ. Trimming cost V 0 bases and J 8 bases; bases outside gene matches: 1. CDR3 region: CASSLETGGYTF. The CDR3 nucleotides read TGCGCCAGCAGCTTGGAGACAGGGGGCTACACCTTC. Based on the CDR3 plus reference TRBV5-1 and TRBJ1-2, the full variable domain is KAGVTQTPRYLIKTRGQQVTLSCSPISGHRSVSWYQQTPGQGLQFLFEYFSETQRNKGNFPGRFSGRQFSNSRSEMNVSTLELGDSALYLCASSLETGGYTFGSGTRLTVV.

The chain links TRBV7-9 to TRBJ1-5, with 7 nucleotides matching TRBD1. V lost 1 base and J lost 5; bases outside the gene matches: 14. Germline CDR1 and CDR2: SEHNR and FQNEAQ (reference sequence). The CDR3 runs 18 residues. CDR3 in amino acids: CASSLGPVGAGGDQPQHF. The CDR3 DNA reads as TGTGCCAGCAGCTTAGGCCCGGTCGGGGCAGGGGGAGATCAGCCCCAGCATTTT. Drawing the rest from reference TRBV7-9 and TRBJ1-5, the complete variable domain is DTGVSQNPRHKITKRGQNVTFRCDPISEHNRLYWYRQTLGQGPEFLTYFQNEAQLEKSRLLSDRFSAERPKGSFSTLEIQRTEQGDSAMYLCASSLGPVGAGGDQPQHFGDGTRLSIL.

The CDR3 region has the DNA TGTGCCAGCAGTTTCTCCGGGACGCCGAGAAGAGGTGGCTACACCTTC. Amino acids: CASSFSGTPRRGGYTF. This chain links TRBV28 with TRBJ1-2; D is possibly TRBD1 (5 bases). Germline V gene lookup returns CDR1 MDHEN and CDR2 SYDVKM. The CDR3 covers 16 residues. Trimming left V 3 bases short and J 7 bases short, with 21 bases between.

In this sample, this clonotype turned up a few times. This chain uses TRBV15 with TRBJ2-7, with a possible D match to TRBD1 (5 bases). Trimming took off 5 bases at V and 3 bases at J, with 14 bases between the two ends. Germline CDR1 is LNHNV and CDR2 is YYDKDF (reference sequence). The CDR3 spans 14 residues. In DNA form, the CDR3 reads TGTGCCACCAGCCCCGATAGGGGCTACTACGAGCAGTACTTC. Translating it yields CATSPDRGYYEQYF.

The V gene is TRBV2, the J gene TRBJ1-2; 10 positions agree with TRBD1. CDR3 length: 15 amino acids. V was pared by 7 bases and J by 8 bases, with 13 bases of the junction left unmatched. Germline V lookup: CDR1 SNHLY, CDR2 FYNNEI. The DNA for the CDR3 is TGTGCCAGCAAGGACCCGGGACAGGGGTTCAGCGGCTACACCTTC. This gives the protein CASKDPGQGFSGYTF.

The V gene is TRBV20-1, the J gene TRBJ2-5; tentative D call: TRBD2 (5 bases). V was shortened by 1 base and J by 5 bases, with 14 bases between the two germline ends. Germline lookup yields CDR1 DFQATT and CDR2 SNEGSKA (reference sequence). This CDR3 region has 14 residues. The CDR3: CSARALRALETQYF. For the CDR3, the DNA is TGCAGTGCTAGAGCCTTGCGGGCGCTGGAGACCCAGTACTTC.

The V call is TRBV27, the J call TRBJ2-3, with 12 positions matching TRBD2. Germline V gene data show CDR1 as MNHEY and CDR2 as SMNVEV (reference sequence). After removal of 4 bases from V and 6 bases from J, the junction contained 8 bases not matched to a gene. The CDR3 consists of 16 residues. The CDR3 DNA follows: TGTGCCAGCAGTTACGGGGCTAGCGGGGGGGAGGATACGCAGTATTTT. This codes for CASSYGASGGEDTQYF.

In DNA form, the CDR3 reads TGCGCCAGCACCGAAACGGGGGCCCAAGAGACCCAGTACTTC. Amino acid sequence: CASTETGAQETQYF. The chain links TRBV5-1 to TRBJ2-5, with D tentatively TRBD1 or TRBD2 (6 bases each). The V gene lost 6 bases and the J gene lost 1 base, with 13 bases spanning the gap. The CDR3 extends over 14 amino acids. Per germline, CDR1 SGHRS and CDR2 YFSETQ.

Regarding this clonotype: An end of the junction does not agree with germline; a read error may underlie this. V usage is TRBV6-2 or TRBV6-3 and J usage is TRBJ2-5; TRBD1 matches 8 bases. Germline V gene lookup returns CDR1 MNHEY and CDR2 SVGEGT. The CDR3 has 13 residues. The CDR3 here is CAGRNRGQETQYF. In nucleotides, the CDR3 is TGTGCCGGCAGAAACAGGGGGCAAGAGACCCAGTACTTC.

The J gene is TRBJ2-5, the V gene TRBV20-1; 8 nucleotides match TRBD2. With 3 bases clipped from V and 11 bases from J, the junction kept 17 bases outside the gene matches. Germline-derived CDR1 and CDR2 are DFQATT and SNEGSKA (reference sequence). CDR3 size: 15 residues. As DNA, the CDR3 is TGCAGTGCTAGTAGGTCAAAGCGGGGGCAACATGAGCAGTACTTC. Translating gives CSASRSKRGQHEQYF.

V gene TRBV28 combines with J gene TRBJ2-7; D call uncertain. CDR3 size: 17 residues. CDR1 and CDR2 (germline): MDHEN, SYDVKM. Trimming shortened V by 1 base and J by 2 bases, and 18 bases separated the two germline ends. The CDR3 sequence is CASSLLPQTGLPYEQYF. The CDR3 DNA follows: TGTGCCAGCAGTTTATTGCCTCAGACTGGGCTCCCCTACGAGCAGTACTTC. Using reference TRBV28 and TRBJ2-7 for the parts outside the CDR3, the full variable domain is DVKVTQSSRYLVKRTGEKVFLECVQDMDHENMFWYRQDPGLGLRLIYFSYDVKMKEKGDIPEGYSVSREKKERFSLILESASTNQTSMYLCASSLLPQTGLPYEQYFGPGTRLTVT.

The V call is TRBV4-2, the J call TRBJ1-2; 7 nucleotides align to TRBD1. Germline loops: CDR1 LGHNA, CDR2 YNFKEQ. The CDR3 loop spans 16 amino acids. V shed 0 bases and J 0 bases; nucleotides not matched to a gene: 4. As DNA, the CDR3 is TGTGCCAGCAGCCAAGATCAGGACAGGACTAACTATGGCTACACCTTC. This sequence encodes CASSQDQDRTNYGYTF.